The next 25 T cell receptor beta chains were all read from a single sample in a study of cytomegalovirus exposure and HLA in healthy donors. The PCR employed 60 Vbeta primers together with 13 Jbeta primers. The assay was immunoSEQ multiplex PCR, and TCRdb's table has in-frame clones only and misses some. The table includes some 220,000 clones, approximately 84% detected once. The sample taken for sequencing was PBMCs. The receptors derive from a woman between 40 and 50 years old in good health and CMV-seronegative.

The CDR3 nucleotides are TGTGCCATCAGTGAGGCTAAACCCGAGGGACAGGAAAAACTGTTTTTT. Protein: CAISEAKPEGQEKLFF. This chain connects TRBV10-3 to TRBJ1-4; TRBD1 matches at 7 bases. The CDR3 runs to 16 residues. Germline assignment: CDR1 ENHRY and CDR2 SYGVKD. V dropped 2 bases and J dropped 8; count of bases not matched to a gene: 11.

This clone occurred a few times. The gene calls are TRBV27 and TRBJ2-7; weak D call: TRBD2 (5 bases). The CDR3 has 16 amino acids. From germline, CDR1 is MNHEY and CDR2 SMNVEV (reference sequence). V shed 0 bases and J shed 2 bases, with 14 bases lying between them. The CDR3 loop is CASSLSMGDRPYEQYF. The CDR3 DNA follows: TGTGCCAGCAGTTTATCGATGGGAGACCGCCCCTACGAGCAGTACTTC.

The chain couples TRBV7-9 to TRBJ2-7; 7 bases map to TRBD1. The germline V gene has CDR1 SEHNR and CDR2 FQNEAQ (reference sequence). The V segment lost 5 bases and the J segment 2 bases; nucleotides outside the gene matches: 6. CDR3 length: 14 amino acids. The chain's CDR3 is CASSPRDRTYEQYF. The CDR3 DNA reads as TGTGCCAGCAGCCCCCGGGACAGAACCTACGAGCAGTACTTC.

The J gene is TRBJ1-2, the V gene TRBV25-1, with D uncertain. Trimming removed 3 bases at V and 0 bases at J, with 8 bases between. From germline, CDR1 is MGHDK and CDR2 SYGVNS. The CDR3 has 14 amino acids. CDR3 coding DNA: TGTGCCAGCAGTGAGCAGCGAACTAACTATGGCTACACCTTC. It translates to CASSEQRTNYGYTF.

This chain links TRBV19 with TRBJ2-7, with D possibly being TRBD2 (6 bases). This CDR3 comprises 13 residues. The germline V gene has CDR1 LNHDA and CDR2 SQIVND (reference sequence). Trimming left V 6 bases short and J 2 bases short, with 11 bases between. The CDR3 loop is CASSPRDPYEQYF. CDR3 coding DNA: TGTGCCAGTAGCCCGCGGGATCCCTACGAGCAGTACTTC.

The chain joins TRBV29-1 to TRBJ2-2; 9 bases match TRBD1. The germline V gene has CDR1 SQVTM and CDR2 ANQGSEA. The CDR3 covers 15 residues. Trimming cost V 5 bases and J 4 bases; bases outside gene matches: 8. The CDR3 DNA follows: TGCAGCGTTAAAACGCCGGGACAGGGCACCGGGGAGCTGTTTTTT. Its translation: CSVKTPGQGTGELFF.

The gene calls are TRBV10-2 and TRBJ1-3; TRBD1 is a possible D gene (5 bases). Germline CDR1 is WSHSY and CDR2 is SAAADI. V was pared by 5 bases and J by 2 bases, with 10 bases between. This CDR3 comprises 14 residues. The CDR3 sequence is CASSPDITGNTIYF. Written as DNA, the CDR3 is TGCGCCAGCAGTCCGGACATAACTGGAAACACCATATATTTT.

The chain carries TRBV5-4 and TRBJ2-2, with D perhaps TRBD1 (6 bases). Germline CDR1 reads SGHNT; CDR2 reads YYREEE (reference sequence). The CDR3 is made up of 14 amino acids. V was clipped by 4 bases and J by 8 bases, with 15 bases between them. CDR3 protein: CASSTWAGQGELFF. The CDR3 coding sequence is TGTGCCAGCAGCACTTGGGCAGGACAGGGGGAGCTGTTTTTT.

The J gene is TRBJ2-1, the V gene TRBV7-9, with 11 bases identical to TRBD2. This CDR3 is built from 18 residues. J was trimmed by 5 bases and V by 5 bases; bases with no gene match: 14. Germline CDR1 and CDR2: SEHNR and FQNEAQ (reference sequence). CDR3 protein: CASSPLLGVLAGDNEQFF. DNA for the CDR3: TGTGCCAGCAGCCCGCTTTTAGGCGTACTAGCGGGGGACAATGAGCAGTTCTTC.

This clone came up a few times. The rearrangement uses TRBV6-5 and TRBJ1-5; perhaps TRBD1 as D (6 bases). CDR1 MNHEY and CDR2 SVGAGI come from the germline V gene. V lost 8 bases and J lost 3, with 11 bases in between. The CDR3 loop spans 13 amino acids. As DNA, the CDR3 is TGTGCCAGCGGCCGGACAGTCAATCAGCCCCAGCATTTT. Amino acids: CASGRTVNQPQHF.

The rearrangement joins TRBV28 to TRBJ1-5, with 8 bases identical to TRBD1. V shed 7 bases, J shed 2 bases, and the junction held 4 bases outside the gene matches. This CDR3 has 14 amino acids. Germline V CDR1 and CDR2: MDHEN, SYDVKM. This CDR3 is CASKGQGGNQPQHF. The CDR3 nucleotides are TGTGCCAGCAAAGGACAGGGAGGCAATCAGCCCCAGCATTTT.

The rearrangement uses TRBV7-9 and TRBJ2-7; 7 bases line up with TRBD1. Losses at the gene ends were 4 bases for V and 3 bases for J; bases not matched to a gene: 12. The CDR3 sequence is 16 residues long. Germline V gene sequence: CDR1 SEHNR, CDR2 FQNEAQ (reference sequence). CDR3 sequence: CASSSGRGDSLYEQYF. DNA of the CDR3: TGTGCCAGCAGCTCGGGGCGAGGGGACAGTCTCTACGAGCAGTACTTC.

CDR3 loop: CASSPRGDRYTGELFF. The CDR3 DNA is TGTGCCAGCTCACCAAGGGGGGACAGATACACCGGGGAGCTGTTTTTT. This chain connects TRBV18 to TRBJ2-2, with TRBD1 as a possible D gene (7 bases). Germline CDR1 reads KGHSH; CDR2 reads LQKENI. There are 16 residues in the CDR3. V lost 2 bases and J lost 3, with 13 bases in between.

This chain's CDR3 is CASSLGIGTGRVEQYF. In DNA form, the CDR3 reads TGTGCCAGCAGCTTAGGAATTGGGACAGGGCGTGTCGAGCAGTACTTC. The rearrangement links TRBV11-2 to TRBJ2-7; 9 nucleotides match TRBD1. Per the germline V gene, CDR1 is SGHAT and CDR2 is FQNNGV. Trimming took 1 base from V and 6 from J; bases not matched to a gene: 10. CDR3 length: 16 amino acids.

The chain couples TRBV5-1 to TRBJ1-4; D call uncertain. V lost 4 bases and J 2 bases, leaving 12 bases between the germline ends. The CDR3 is made up of 15 amino acids. CDR1 and CDR2 (germline): SGHRS, YFSETQ. CDR3 in DNA: TGCGCCAGCAGCGCTAATACGGGGACTAATGAAAAACTGTTTTTT. This gives the protein CASSANTGTNEKLFF. The entire variable domain, with the rest obtained from reference TRBV5-1 and TRBJ1-4, is as follows: KAGVTQTPRYLIKTRGQQVTLSCSPISGHRSVSWYQQTPGQGLQFLFEYFSETQRNKGNFPGRFSGRQFSNSRSEMNVSTLELGDSALYLCASSANTGTNEKLFFGSGTQLSVL.

This rearrangement joins TRBV6-1 to TRBJ1-1, with TRBD1 matching 9 bases. Germline V gene sequence: CDR1 MNHNS, CDR2 SASEGT. The CDR3 spans 15 residues. V shed 4 bases, J shed 5 bases, and the junction held 8 bases outside the gene matches. CDR3 bases: TGTGCCAGCAGTGCCGCGACAGGGGGGTTGACTGAAGCTTTCTTT. Protein product: CASSAATGGLTEAFF.

This chain links TRBV5-8 with TRBJ2-1, with TRBD1 identical over 10 bases. The junction had 11 bases not matched to a gene; V was cut back by 5 bases and J by 6 bases. CDR1 is SGHTS and CDR2 is YDEGEE in the germline V gene. There are 16 residues in the CDR3. CDR3 nucleotides: TGTGCCAGCAGTCGTCCGGGACAGGGGATGTTCAATGAGCAGTTCTTC. Encoded protein: CASSRPGQGMFNEQFF.

J is TRBJ1-1 and V is TRBV6-5, with D uncertain. CDR1 MNHEY and CDR2 SVGAGI come from the germline V gene. V lost 6 bases to trimming and J lost 2 bases, with 13 bases between them. This CDR3 is 14 amino acids long. The CDR3 loop is CASSPVAGNTEAFF. The CDR3 DNA sequence: TGTGCCAGCAGCCCCGTGGCGGGTAACACTGAAGCTTTCTTT.

A word on this clone: Additional DNA sequences in this sample encode the identical CDR3. The genes are TRBV28 and TRBJ1-1; D gene ambiguous. CDR1 and CDR2 (germline): MDHEN, SYDVKM. V was cut by 3 bases and J by 1 base, with 9 bases left in between. The CDR3 sequence is 14 residues long. The CDR3 DNA sequence: TGTGCCAGCAGTTTTAGAGGGAGGAACACTGAAGCTTTCTTT. Its translation is CASSFRGRNTEAFF. Full variable domain (outside the CDR3, taken from reference TRBV28 and TRBJ1-1): DVKVTQSSRYLVKRTGEKVFLECVQDMDHENMFWYRQDPGLGLRLIYFSYDVKMKEKGDIPEGYSVSREKKERFSLILESASTNQTSMYLCASSFRGRNTEAFFGQGTRLTVV.

This chain joins TRBV27 and TRBJ1-3; 9 bases align to TRBD1. The germline gives CDR1 MNHEY, CDR2 SMNVEV (reference sequence). The CDR3 is 13 amino acids. V shed 8 bases, J shed 4 bases, and the junction held 3 bases outside the gene matches. The CDR3 nucleotides read TGTGCCAGCCGGGACAGGGAGGGAAACACCATATATTTT. Translating it yields CASRDREGNTIYF.

This clone was seen once. This chain joins TRBV27 and TRBJ2-7; TRBD2 matches at 15 bases. The V and J ends lost 6 bases and 7 bases, in that order; junction bases with no gene match: 7. The CDR3 is 15 amino acids. Germline V gene sequence: CDR1 MNHEY, CDR2 SMNVEV (reference sequence). The CDR3 bases are TGTGCCAGCAGAGTGGGACTAGCGGGGGGAGGGGAGCAGTACTTC. Its translation is CASRVGLAGGGEQYF.

This clone appeared a few times. The gene calls are TRBV7-2 and TRBJ2-2; D gene unclear. Trimming took 1 base from V and 6 from J, leaving 6 bases between them. The CDR3 loop spans 13 amino acids. The germline V gene has CDR1 SGHTA and CDR2 FQGNSA. CDR3 residues: CASSLVQAGELFF. CDR3 in DNA: TGTGCCAGCAGCTTAGTCCAGGCCGGGGAGCTGTTTTTT.

V is TRBV6-5 and J is TRBJ2-2; weak D call: TRBD2 (6 bases). The CDR3 length is 16 residues. V was cut by 0 bases and J by 2 bases, with 10 bases left in between. CDR1 MNHEY and CDR2 SVGAGI come from the germline V gene. As DNA, the CDR3 is TGTGCCAGCAGTTACTCTAGCGGCCCCAACACCGGGGAGCTGTTTTTT. Amino acids: CASSYSSGPNTGELFF.

V and J are TRBV28 and TRBJ1-1; 8 bases map to TRBD1. CDR1 MDHEN and CDR2 SYDVKM come from the germline V gene. V shed 4 bases, J shed 0 bases, and the junction held 4 bases outside the gene matches. CDR3 size: 15 residues. CDR3: CASSSCRGLNTEAFF. The CDR3 region has the DNA TGTGCCAGCAGTTCTTGCAGGGGGCTGAACACTGAAGCTTTCTTT.

This clone was recorded a few times. The chain carries TRBV5-1 and TRBJ2-3; 11 nucleotides agree with TRBD2. Germline CDR1 reads SGHRS; CDR2 reads YFSETQ. V trimming: 4 bases; J trimming: 5 bases; junction bases outside the gene matches: 3. CDR3 length equals 14 residues. The CDR3 is CASSPGLAEDTQYF. The CDR3 coding sequence is TGCGCCAGCAGCCCGGGACTAGCGGAAGATACGCAGTATTTT.